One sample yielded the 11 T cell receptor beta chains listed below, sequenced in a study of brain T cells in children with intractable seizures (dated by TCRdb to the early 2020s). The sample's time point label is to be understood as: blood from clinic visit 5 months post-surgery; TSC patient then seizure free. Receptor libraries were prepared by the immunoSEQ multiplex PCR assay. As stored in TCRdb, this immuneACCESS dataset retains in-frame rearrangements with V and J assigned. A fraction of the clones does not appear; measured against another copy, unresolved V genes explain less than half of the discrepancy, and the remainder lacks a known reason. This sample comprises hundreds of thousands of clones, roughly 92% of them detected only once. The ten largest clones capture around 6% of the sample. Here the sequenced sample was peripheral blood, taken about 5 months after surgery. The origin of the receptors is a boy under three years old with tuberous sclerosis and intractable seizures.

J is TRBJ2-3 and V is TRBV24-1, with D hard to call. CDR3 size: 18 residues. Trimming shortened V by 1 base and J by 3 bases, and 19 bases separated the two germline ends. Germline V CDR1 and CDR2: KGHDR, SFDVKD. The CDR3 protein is CATSDFPARQRATDTQYF. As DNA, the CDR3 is TGTGCCACCAGTGATTTTCCCGCGAGGCAGCGTGCGACAGATACGCAGTATTTT.

CDR3: CASLDPGSPYEQYF. The CDR3, as DNA: TGTGCCAGCTTAGACCCCGGGAGCCCCTACGAGCAGTACTTC. V is TRBV6-5 and J is TRBJ2-7; a weak D match, TRBD2 (6 bases). From germline, CDR1 is MNHEY and CDR2 SVGAGI. Trimming pared 8 bases from V and 2 bases from J, leaving 16 bases between. This CDR3 is built from 14 residues.

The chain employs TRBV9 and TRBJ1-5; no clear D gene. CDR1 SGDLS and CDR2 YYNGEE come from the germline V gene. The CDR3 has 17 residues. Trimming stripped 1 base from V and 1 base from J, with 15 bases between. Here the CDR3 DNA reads TGTGCCAGCAGCGTATTCCTGACCATTAAAAGCAATCAGCCCCAGCATTTT. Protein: CASSVFLTIKSNQPQHF.

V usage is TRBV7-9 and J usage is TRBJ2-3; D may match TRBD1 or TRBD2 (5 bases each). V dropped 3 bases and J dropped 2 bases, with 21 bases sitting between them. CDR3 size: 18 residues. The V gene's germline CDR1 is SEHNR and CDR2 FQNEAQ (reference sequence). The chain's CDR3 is CASSFPRGLGRYTDTQYF. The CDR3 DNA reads TGTGCCAGCAGCTTCCCTCGGGGTCTGGGGCGGTACACAGATACGCAGTATTTT.

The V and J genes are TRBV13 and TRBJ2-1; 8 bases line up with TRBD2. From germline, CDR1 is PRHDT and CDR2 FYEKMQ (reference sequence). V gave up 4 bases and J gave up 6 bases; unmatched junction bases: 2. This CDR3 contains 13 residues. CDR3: CASSSGGGNEQFF. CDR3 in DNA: TGTGCCAGCAGCTCCGGGGGGGGCAATGAGCAGTTCTTC. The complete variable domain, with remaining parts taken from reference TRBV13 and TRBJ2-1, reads AAGVIQSPRHLIKEKRETATLKCYPIPRHDTVYWYQQGPGQDPQFLISFYEKMQSDKGSIPDRFSAQQFSDYHSELNMSSLELGDSALYFCASSSGGGNEQFFGPGTRLTVL.

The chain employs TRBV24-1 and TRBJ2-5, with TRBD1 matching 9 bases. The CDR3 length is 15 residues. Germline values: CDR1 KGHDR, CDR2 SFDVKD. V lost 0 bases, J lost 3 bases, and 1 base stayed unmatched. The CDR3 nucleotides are TGTGCCACCAGTGATTTGCGGACAGGGGAAGAGACCCAGTACTTC. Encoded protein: CATSDLRTGEETQYF.

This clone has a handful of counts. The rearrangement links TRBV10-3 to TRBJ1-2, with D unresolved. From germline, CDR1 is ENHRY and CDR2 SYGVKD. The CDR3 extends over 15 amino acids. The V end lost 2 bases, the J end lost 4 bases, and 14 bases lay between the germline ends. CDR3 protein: CAISEELKKSYGYTF. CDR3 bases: TGTGCCATCAGTGAGGAGTTAAAGAAATCCTATGGCTACACCTTC.

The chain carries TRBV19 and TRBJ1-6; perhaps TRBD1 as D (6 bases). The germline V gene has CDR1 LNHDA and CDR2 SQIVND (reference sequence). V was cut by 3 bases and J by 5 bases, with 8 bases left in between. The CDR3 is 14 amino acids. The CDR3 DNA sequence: TGTGCCAGTAGTATCCAGGGGAATAATTCACCCCTCCACTTT. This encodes CASSIQGNNSPLHF.

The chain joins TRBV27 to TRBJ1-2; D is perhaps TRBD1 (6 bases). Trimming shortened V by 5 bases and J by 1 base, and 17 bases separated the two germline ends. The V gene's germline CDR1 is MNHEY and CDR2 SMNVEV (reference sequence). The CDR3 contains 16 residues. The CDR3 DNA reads TGTGCCAGCAGTGCGACAGGCATAGCGAATAACTATGGCTACACCTTC. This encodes CASSATGIANNYGYTF.

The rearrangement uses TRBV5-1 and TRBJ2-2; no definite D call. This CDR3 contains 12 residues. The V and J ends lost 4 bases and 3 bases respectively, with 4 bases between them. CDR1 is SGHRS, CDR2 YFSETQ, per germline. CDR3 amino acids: CASSLYTGELFF. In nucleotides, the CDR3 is TGCGCCAGCAGCCTATACACCGGGGAGCTGTTTTTT. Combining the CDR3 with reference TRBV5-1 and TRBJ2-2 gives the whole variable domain KAGVTQTPRYLIKTRGQQVTLSCSPISGHRSVSWYQQTPGQGLQFLFEYFSETQRNKGNFPGRFSGRQFSNSRSEMNVSTLELGDSALYLCASSLYTGELFFGEGSRLTVL.

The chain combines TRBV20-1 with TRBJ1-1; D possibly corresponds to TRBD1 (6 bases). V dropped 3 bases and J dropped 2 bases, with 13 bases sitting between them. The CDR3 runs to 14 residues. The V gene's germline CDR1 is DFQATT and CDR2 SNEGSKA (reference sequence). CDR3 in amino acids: CSASSGALNTEAFF. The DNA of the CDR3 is TGCAGTGCTAGTTCGGGGGCGTTAAACACTGAAGCTTTCTTT.